These 14 T cell receptor beta chains originate from one sample sequenced in a study of long-term antiretroviral therapy in people with HIV. The libraries were made with immunoSEQ v3.0 at survey level. Sequencing used immunoSEQ multiplex PCR; TCRdb keeps in-frame clones, though not all of them. The data hold approximately 25,000 clones, with about 86% observed a single time. The sample was unsorted PBMCs, taken 1.2 years after starting antiretroviral therapy. The receptors derive from a middle-aged man with HIV.

The V gene is TRBV19, the J gene TRBJ1-5; D perhaps matches TRBD1 (5 bases). V was shortened by 6 bases and J by 4 bases, with 7 bases between the two germline ends. The CDR3 spans 12 residues. Per the germline V gene, CDR1 is LNHDA and CDR2 is SQIVND (reference sequence). Here the CDR3 DNA reads TGTGCCAGTAGCCAGGGTAATCAGCCCCAGCATTTT. Translating it yields CASSQGNQPQHF.

The chain links TRBV30 to TRBJ1-4; a weak D match, TRBD1 (5 bases). Per germline, CDR1 GTSNPN and CDR2 SVGIG (reference sequence). CDR3 size: 12 residues. CDR3 amino acids: CAWGGAHEKLFF. DNA for the CDR3: TGTGCTTGGGGAGGGGCGCATGAAAAACTGTTTTTT.

The V gene is TRBV28, the J gene TRBJ1-1; TRBD1 is a possible D gene (6 bases). This CDR3 contains 13 residues. Germline CDR1 MDHEN, CDR2 SYDVKM. The germline V and J ends were trimmed by 5 bases and 10 bases, with 17 bases remaining between them. CDR3 sequence (DNA): TGTGCCAGCAGTCCCGGCCAGGGGAGGGTAGCTTTCTTT. It translates to CASSPGQGRVAFF.

The V and J genes are TRBV11-1 and TRBJ1-1; D not certain. Germline CDR1 and CDR2: SGHAT and FQDESV (reference sequence). The length of the CDR3 is 14 residues. Trimming removed 5 bases from V and 2 bases from J, with 12 bases in between. The DNA of the CDR3 is TGTGCCAGCAGCCCCGGACGGTTAAACACTGAAGCTTTCTTT. Translating gives CASSPGRLNTEAFF.

This clone was seen a single time. This chain connects TRBV4-3 to TRBJ1-1; D is possibly TRBD1 (5 bases). V was shortened by 0 bases and J by 5 bases, with 7 bases between the two germline ends. The CDR3 totals 13 residues. CDR1 is LGHNA and CDR2 is YSLEER in the germline V gene. The CDR3: CASSQDGGTEAFF. The CDR3 bases are TGCGCCAGCAGCCAAGATGGGGGGACTGAAGCTTTCTTT.

The rearrangement links TRBV27 to TRBJ1-1, with D uncertain. The CDR3 sequence is 13 residues long. Trimming stripped 5 bases from V and 5 bases from J, with 12 bases between. Germline CDR1 and CDR2: MNHEY and SMNVEV (reference sequence). As DNA, the CDR3 is TGTGCCAGCAGTCCCTTCTCCCTTACTGAAGCTTTCTTT. Protein: CASSPFSLTEAFF.

This clone was seen a single time. The chain is built from TRBV6-9 and TRBJ1-1; a weak D match, TRBD1 (5 bases). CDR3 length: 16 residues. CDR1 and CDR2 (germline): MNHGY, SVAAGI. V lost 5 bases and J 3 bases, leaving 19 bases between the germline ends. The CDR3: CASSATPGRKDTEAFF. CDR3 DNA sequence: TGTGCCAGCAGTGCCACCCCAGGGAGGAAGGACACTGAAGCTTTCTTT.

This clone showed up just a few times. The J gene is TRBJ1-4, the V gene TRBV13; 7 bases fit TRBD1. Germline CDR1 and CDR2: PRHDT and FYEKMQ (reference sequence). The CDR3 is made up of 15 amino acids. V trimming: 5 bases; J trimming: 4 bases; junction bases outside the gene matches: 7. The CDR3: CASSQTRGGNEKLFF. The CDR3 region has the DNA TGTGCCAGCAGCCAAACCAGGGGGGGTAATGAAAAACTGTTTTTT.

The rearrangement joins TRBV7-2 to TRBJ2-7; D tentatively reads TRBD1 or TRBD2 (5 bases each). Trimming stripped 6 bases from V and 3 bases from J, with 15 bases between. The germline gives CDR1 SGHTA, CDR2 FQGNSA. CDR3 length: 14 residues. CDR3 loop: CASRPPGTVYEQYF. CDR3 sequence (DNA): TGTGCCAGCAGACCCCCAGGGACGGTCTACGAGCAGTACTTC.

The V call is TRBV5-1, the J call TRBJ2-3; D not resolved. In germline, CDR1 is SGHRS, CDR2 YFSETQ. The CDR3 runs to 18 residues. The germline V and J ends were trimmed by 0 bases and 4 bases, with 21 bases remaining between them. CDR3 in amino acids: CASSLDGARSGAADTQYF. CDR3 coding DNA: TGCGCCAGCAGCTTGGATGGAGCTCGGTCAGGTGCAGCAGATACGCAGTATTTT.

V usage is TRBV30 and J usage is TRBJ2-1; D not resolved. The V gene lost 8 bases and the J gene lost 0 bases, with 14 bases spanning the gap. The CDR3 runs 14 residues. Germline CDR1 reads GTSNPN; CDR2 reads SVGIG (reference sequence). CDR3 sequence: CAHTVVSSYNEQFF. For the CDR3, the DNA is TGTGCCCACACAGTCGTTTCCTCCTACAATGAGCAGTTCTTC. Looking up the rest from reference TRBV30 and TRBJ2-1 gives the full variable domain: SQTIHQWPATLVQPVGSPLSLECTVEGTSNPNLYWYRQAAGRGLQLLFYSVGIGQISSEVPQNLSASRPQDRQFILSSKKLLLSDSGFYLCAHTVVSSYNEQFFGPGTRLTVL.

This rearrangement joins TRBV6-5 to TRBJ2-1, with D hard to call. Trimming removed 0 bases at V and 6 bases at J, with 3 bases between. This CDR3 region has 12 residues. From germline, CDR1 is MNHEY and CDR2 SVGAGI. The CDR3: CASSYSRNEQFF. CDR3 sequence (DNA): TGTGCCAGCAGTTACTCACGCAATGAGCAGTTCTTC.

By sample share, this clone is large. This chain connects TRBV7-9 to TRBJ2-7; no reliable D call. Per the germline V gene, CDR1 is SEHNR and CDR2 is FQNEAQ (reference sequence). The V end was cut by 2 bases, the J end by 4 bases, with 9 bases between. This CDR3 is 13 amino acids long. The CDR3 DNA reads TGTGCCAGCAGCTTAATTTTGGGATACGAGCAGTACTTC. This codes for CASSLILGYEQYF.

This rearrangement joins TRBV7-8 to TRBJ1-1; D gene ambiguous. Deletions cut 2 bases from V and 1 base from J, with 14 bases between. CDR1 is SGHVS and CDR2 is FQNEAQ in the germline V gene. The CDR3 covers 16 residues. In nucleotides, the CDR3 is TGTGCCAGCAGCTTATTGGGAATTAACCCGAACACTGAAGCTTTCTTT. It encodes CASSLLGINPNTEAFF.